This note documents a single TCR beta chain sequence. This record belongs to a study of T cell responses to AZD1222 COVID-19 vaccine. The V gene lost 5 bases and the J gene lost 0 bases, with 16 bases spanning the gap. This CDR3 contains 16 residues. The germline V gene has CDR1 SEHNR and CDR2 FQNEAQ (reference sequence). The assay was immunoSEQ multiplex PCR, and TCRdb's table has in-frame clones only and misses some. This sample has about 100,000 clones, with roughly nine tenths found just once. The chain links TRBV7-9 to TRBJ1-1, with D unclear. The sequence came from an adult in good health. The input for sequencing was peripheral blood, taken on day 0 of AZD1222 vaccination. The CDR3 spells CASSHPFGRMNTEAFF. CDR3 DNA: TGTGCCAGCAGCCACCCCTTTGGACGAATGAACACTGAAGCTTTCTTT.